This TCR beta chain was identified during a study of CD8+CD57+ T cells in acquired aplastic anemia. Across the study: Sorting CD4+ and CD8+ cells gave DNA averaging approximately 3 ug.

Genomic DNA constituted the template upon which TCR beta VDJ and CDR3 profiling was performed. TCRdb called the reads again in MiXCR, with one record for every CDR3 protein. The table lists some 200,000 distinct CDR3 sequences, roughly 33% of them singletons, with 1.1% in the top ten. This clonotype was recorded once. The germline V and J ends were trimmed by 12 bases and 1 base, with 8 bases remaining between them. CDR3 length: 11 residues. Per germline, CDR1 KGHDR and CDR2 SFDVKD. Sequenced material: sorted CD4+, CD8+, or CD8+CD57+ T cells (not recorded which) from PBMCs. J is TRBJ1-1 and V is TRBV24-1; D gene uncertain. This TCR was recovered from a human donor in good health, serving as a control. CDR3 nucleotide sequence: TGTGCCGCCGGTCAGAACACTGAAGCTTTCTTT. It yields the protein CAAGQNTEAFF.